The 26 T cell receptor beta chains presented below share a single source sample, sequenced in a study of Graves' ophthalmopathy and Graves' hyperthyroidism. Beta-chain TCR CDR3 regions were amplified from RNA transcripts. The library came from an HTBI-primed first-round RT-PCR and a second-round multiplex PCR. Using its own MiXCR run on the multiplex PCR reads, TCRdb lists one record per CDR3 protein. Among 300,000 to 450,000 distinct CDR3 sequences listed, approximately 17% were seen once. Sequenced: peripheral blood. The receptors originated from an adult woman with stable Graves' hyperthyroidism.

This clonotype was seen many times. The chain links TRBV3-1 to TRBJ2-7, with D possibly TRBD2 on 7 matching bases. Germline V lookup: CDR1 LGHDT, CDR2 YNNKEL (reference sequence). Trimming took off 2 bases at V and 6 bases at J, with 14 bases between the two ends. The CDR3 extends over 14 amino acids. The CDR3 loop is CASSQRGASSEQYF. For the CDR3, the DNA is TGTGCCAGCAGCCAACGGGGGGCCTCTTCCGAGCAGTACTTC.

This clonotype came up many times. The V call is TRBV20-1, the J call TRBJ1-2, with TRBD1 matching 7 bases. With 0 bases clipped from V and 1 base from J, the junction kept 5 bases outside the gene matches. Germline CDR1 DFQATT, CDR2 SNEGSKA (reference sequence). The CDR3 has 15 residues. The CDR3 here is CSAREGTDFNYGYTF. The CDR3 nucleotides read TGCAGTGCTAGAGAGGGGACAGATTTTAACTATGGCTACACCTTC.

The CDR3 sequence is CASRPTSGSHEQYF. The CDR3 nucleotides are TGTGCCAGCAGGCCGACTAGCGGGTCACACGAGCAGTACTTC. The J gene is TRBJ2-7, the V gene TRBV12-3 or TRBV12-4, with 10 nucleotides matching TRBD2. Germline trimming cut 6 bases from V and 5 bases from J; bases unmatched to any gene: 7. This CDR3 contains 14 residues.

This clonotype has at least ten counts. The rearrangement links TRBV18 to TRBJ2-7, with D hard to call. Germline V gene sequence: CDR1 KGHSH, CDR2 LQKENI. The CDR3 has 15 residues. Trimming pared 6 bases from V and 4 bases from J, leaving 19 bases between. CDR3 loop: CASSSTRNSAYEQYF. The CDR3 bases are TGTGCCAGCTCGTCGACCCGAAACAGCGCTTACGAGCAGTACTTC.

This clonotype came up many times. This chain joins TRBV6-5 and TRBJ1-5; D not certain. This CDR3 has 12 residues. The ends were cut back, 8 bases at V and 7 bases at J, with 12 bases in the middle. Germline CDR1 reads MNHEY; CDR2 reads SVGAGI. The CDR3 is CASSIGVQPQHF. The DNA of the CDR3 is TGTGCCAGCTCAATAGGAGTACAGCCCCAGCATTTT.

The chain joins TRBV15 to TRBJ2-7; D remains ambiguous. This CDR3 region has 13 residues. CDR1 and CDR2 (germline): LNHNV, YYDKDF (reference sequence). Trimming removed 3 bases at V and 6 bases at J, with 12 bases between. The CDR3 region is CATSRAWTGEQYF. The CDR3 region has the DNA TGTGCCACCAGCAGGGCATGGACGGGCGAGCAGTACTTC.

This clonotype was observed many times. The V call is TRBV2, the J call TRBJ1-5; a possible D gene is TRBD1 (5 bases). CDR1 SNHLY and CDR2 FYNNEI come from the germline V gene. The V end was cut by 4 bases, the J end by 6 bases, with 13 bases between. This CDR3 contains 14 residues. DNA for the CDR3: TGTGCCAGCAGTGCTCGGCAGGGCGGTCAGCCCCAGCATTTT. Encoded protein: CASSARQGGQPQHF.

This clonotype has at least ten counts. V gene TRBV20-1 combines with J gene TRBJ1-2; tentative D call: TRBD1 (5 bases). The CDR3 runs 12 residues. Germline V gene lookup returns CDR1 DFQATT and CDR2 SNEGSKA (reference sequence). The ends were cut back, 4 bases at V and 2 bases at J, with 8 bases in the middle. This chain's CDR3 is CSAMGGNYGYTF. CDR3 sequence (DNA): TGCAGTGCTATGGGGGGGAACTATGGCTACACCTTC.

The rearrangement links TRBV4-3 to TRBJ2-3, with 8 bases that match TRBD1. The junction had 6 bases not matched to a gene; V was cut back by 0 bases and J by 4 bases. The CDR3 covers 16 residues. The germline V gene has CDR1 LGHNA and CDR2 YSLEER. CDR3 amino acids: CASSQDLAGGADTQYF. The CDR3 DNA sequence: TGCGCCAGCAGCCAAGATCTGGCAGGGGGCGCAGATACGCAGTATTTT.

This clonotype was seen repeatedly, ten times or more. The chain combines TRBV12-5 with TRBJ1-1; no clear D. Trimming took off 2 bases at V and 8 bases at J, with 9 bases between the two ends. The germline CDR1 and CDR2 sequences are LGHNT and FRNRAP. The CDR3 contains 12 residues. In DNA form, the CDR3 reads TGTGCTAGTGGTTTGCAGCTGACAGAAGCTTTCTTT. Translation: CASGLQLTEAFF.

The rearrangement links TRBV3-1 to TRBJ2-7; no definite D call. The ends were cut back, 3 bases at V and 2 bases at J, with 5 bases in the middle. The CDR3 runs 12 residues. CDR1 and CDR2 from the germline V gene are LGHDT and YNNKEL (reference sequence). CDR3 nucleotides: TGTGCCAGCAGCCAGGCAACCTACGAGCAGTACTTC. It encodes CASSQATYEQYF.

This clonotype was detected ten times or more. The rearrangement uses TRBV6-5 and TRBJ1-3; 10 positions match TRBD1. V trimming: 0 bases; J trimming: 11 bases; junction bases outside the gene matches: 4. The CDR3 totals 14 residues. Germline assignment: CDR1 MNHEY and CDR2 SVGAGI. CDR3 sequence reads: CASSYSRDRGPIYF. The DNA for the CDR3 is TGTGCCAGCAGTTACTCTCGGGACAGGGGCCCCATATATTTT.

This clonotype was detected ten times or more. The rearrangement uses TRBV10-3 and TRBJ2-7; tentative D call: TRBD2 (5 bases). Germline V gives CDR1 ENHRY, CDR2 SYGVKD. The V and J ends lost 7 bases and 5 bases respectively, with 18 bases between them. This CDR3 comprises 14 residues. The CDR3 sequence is CAINLASGVDEQYF. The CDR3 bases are TGTGCCATCAACTTAGCGAGTGGGGTCGACGAGCAGTACTTC.

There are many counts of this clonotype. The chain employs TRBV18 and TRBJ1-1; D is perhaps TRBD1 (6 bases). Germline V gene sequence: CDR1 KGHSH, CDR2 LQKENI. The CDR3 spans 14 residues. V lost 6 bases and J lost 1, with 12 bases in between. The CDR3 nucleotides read TGTGCCAGCTCCCCGTCCAGGGGGAACACTGAAGCTTTCTTT. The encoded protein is CASSPSRGNTEAFF. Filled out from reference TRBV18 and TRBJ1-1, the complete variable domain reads NAGVMQNPRHLVRRRGQEARLRCSPMKGHSHVYWYRQLPEEGLKFMVYLQKENIIDESGMPKERFSAEFPKEGPSILRIQQVVRGDSAAYFCASSPSRGNTEAFFGQGTRLTVV.

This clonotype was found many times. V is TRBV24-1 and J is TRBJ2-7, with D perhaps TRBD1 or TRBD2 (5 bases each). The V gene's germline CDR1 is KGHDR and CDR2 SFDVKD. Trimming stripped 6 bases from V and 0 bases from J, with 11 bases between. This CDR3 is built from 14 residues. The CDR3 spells CATSPGAPSYEQYF. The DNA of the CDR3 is TGTGCCACCAGTCCCGGGGCACCCTCCTACGAGCAGTACTTC.

The CDR3 reads CASSERWRIYEQYF. DNA of the CDR3: TGTGCCAGCAGTGAGAGATGGCGGATATACGAGCAGTACTTC. The rearrangement uses TRBV2 and TRBJ2-7; D gene unclear. Germline assignment: CDR1 SNHLY and CDR2 FYNNEI. This CDR3 is 14 amino acids long. The V end was cut by 3 bases, the J end by 4 bases, with 13 bases between.

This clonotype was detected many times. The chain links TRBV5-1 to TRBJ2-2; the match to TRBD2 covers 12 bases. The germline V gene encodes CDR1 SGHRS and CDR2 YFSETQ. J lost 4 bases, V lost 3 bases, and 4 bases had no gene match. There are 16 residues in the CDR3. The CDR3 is CASSSTSGSGTGELFF. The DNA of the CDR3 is TGCGCCAGCAGCTCGACTAGCGGGAGCGGCACCGGGGAGCTGTTTTTT. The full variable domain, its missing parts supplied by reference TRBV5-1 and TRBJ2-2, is KAGVTQTPRYLIKTRGQQVTLSCSPISGHRSVSWYQQTPGQGLQFLFEYFSETQRNKGNFPGRFSGRQFSNSRSEMNVSTLELGDSALYLCASSSTSGSGTGELFFGEGSRLTVL.

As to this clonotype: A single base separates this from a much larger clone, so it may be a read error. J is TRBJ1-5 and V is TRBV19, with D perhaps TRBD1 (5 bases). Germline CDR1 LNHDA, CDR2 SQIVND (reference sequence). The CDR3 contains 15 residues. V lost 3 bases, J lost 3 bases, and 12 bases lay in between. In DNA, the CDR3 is TGTGCCAGTAGTATTATGGGACCCGACAATCAGCCCCAGCATTTT. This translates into CASSIMGPDNQPQHF. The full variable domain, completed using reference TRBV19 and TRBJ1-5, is DGGITQSPKYLFRKEGQNVTLSCEQNLNHDAMYWYRQDPGQGLRLIYYSQIVNDFQKGDIAEGYSVSREKKESFPLTVTSAQKNPTAFYLCASSIMGPDNQPQHFGDGTRLSIL.

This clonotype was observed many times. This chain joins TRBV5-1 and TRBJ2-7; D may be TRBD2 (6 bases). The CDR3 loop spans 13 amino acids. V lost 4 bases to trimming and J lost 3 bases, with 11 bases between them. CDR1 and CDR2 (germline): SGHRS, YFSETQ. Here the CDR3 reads CASSAGFLYEQYF. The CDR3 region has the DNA TGCGCCAGCAGCGCGGGATTCCTCTACGAGCAGTACTTC.

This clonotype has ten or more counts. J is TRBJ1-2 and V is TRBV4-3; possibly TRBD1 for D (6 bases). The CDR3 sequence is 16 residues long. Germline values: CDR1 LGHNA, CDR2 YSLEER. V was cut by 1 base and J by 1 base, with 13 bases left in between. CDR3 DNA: TGCGCCAGCAGCCAAGGCAGGGGATACAATAACTATGGCTACACCTTC. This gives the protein CASSQGRGYNNYGYTF.

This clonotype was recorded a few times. This CDR3 reads CASSQDGPGQPGETQYF. CDR3 DNA: TGTGCCAGCAGCCAGGATGGACCGGGACAGCCTGGGGAGACCCAGTACTTC. The chain is built from TRBV4-2 and TRBJ2-5, with TRBD1 matching 7 bases. CDR1 is LGHNA and CDR2 is YNFKEQ in the germline V gene. The V segment lost 3 bases and the J segment 5 bases; nucleotides outside the gene matches: 15. The CDR3 length is 17 residues.

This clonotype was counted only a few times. The CDR3 loop reads CASRGQGTEGYTF. In DNA, the CDR3 is TGTGCCAGCAGGGGACAGGGGACAGAGGGCTACACCTTC. The V call is TRBV27, the J call TRBJ1-2, with TRBD1 matching 10 bases. CDR1 and CDR2 from the germline V gene are MNHEY and SMNVEV (reference sequence). Trimming cost V 6 bases and J 8 bases; bases outside gene matches: 6. CDR3 length equals 13 residues.

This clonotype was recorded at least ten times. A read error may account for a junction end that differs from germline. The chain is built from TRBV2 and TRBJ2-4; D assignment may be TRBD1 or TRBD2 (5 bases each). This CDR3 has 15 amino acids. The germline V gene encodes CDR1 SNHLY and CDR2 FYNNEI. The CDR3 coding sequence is TGTGCCAGCAGTGAAACGGGGCTAGCCAAAAACATTAAGTACTTC. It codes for CASSETGLAKNIKYF.

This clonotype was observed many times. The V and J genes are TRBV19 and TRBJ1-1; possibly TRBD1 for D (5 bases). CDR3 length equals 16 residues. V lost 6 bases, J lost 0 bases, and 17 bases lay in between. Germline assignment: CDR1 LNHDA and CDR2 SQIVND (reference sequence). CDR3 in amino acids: CASRSSPGTVNTEAFF. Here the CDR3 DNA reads TGTGCCAGTAGGAGCTCCCCTGGGACGGTGAACACTGAAGCTTTCTTT. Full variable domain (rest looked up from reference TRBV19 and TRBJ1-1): DGGITQSPKYLFRKEGQNVTLSCEQNLNHDAMYWYRQDPGQGLRLIYYSQIVNDFQKGDIAEGYSVSREKKESFPLTVTSAQKNPTAFYLCASRSSPGTVNTEAFFGQGTRLTVV.

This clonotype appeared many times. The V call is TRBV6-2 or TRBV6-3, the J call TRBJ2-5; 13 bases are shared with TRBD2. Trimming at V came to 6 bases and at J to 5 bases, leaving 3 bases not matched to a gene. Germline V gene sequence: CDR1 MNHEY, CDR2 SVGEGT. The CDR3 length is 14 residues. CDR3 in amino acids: CASRGTSGIETQYF. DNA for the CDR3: TGTGCCAGCAGGGGGACTAGCGGGATTGAGACCCAGTACTTC.

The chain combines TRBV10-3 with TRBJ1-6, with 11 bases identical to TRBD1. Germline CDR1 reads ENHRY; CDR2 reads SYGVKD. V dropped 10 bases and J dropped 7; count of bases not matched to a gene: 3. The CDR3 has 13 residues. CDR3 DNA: TGTGCCACAAGGGACAGGGGGAATTCACCCCTCCACTTT. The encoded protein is CATRDRGNSPLHF.